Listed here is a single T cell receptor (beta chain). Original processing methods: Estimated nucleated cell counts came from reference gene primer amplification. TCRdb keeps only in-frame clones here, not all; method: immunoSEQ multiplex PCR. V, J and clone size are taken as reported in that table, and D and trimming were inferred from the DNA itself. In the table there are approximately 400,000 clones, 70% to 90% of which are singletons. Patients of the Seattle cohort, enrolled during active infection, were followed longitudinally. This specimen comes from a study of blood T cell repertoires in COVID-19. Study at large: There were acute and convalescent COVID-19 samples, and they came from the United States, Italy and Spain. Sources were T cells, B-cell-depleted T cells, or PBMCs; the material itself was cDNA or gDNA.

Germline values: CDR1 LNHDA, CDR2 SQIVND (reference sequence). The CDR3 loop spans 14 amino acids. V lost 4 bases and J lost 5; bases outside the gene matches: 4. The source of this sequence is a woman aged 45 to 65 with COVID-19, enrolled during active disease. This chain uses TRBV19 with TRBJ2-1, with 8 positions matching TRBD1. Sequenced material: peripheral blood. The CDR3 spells CASSRWDRNNEQFF. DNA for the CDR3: TGTGCCAGTAGTAGGTGGGACAGGAACAATGAGCAGTTCTTC.